This TCR beta chain was sequenced in a study of OX40 agonist ivuxolimab in advanced cancers. V gave up 1 base and J gave up 2 bases, with 11 bases separating them. Germline lookup yields CDR1 SGHTA and CDR2 FQGNSA. The CDR3 runs 15 residues. The method was immunoSEQ multiplex PCR; TCRdb's version includes in-frame clones alone and lacks a portion of them. The repertoire holds 73,000 or so clones, around 85% seen once, with approximately 0.57% in the top ten. This specimen consisted of CD4+ or CD8+ T cells sorted from blood, obtained in a trial of the OX40 agonist ivuxolimab. The receptor comes from an adult with an advanced solid tumor such as melanoma, head and neck, liver or kidney cancer. The J gene is TRBJ1-2, the V gene TRBV7-2; D uncertain. The CDR3 here is CASSLVRARNYGYTF. DNA of the CDR3: TGTGCCAGCAGCTTAGTAAGGGCCCGGAACTATGGCTACACCTTC.